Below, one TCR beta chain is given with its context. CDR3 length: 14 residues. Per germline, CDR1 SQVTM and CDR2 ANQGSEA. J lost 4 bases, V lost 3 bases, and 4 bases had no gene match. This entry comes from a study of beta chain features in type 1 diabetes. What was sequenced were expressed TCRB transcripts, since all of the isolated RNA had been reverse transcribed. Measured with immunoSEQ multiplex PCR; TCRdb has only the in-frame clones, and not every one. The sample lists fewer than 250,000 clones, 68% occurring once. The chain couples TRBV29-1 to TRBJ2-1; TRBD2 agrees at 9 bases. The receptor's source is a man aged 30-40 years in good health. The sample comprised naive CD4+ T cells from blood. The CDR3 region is CSVEVTSGYNEQFF. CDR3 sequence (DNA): TGCAGCGTTGAGGTGACTAGCGGTTACAATGAGCAGTTCTTC.